Listed here are 10 T cell receptor beta chains from one sample, sequenced in a study of blood T cell repertoires in COVID-19. Clones were read by immunoSEQ multiplex PCR, and TCRdb kept only the in-frame ones, dropping some. The data show fewer than 150,000 clones, roughly 71% seen once. Material: peripheral blood. The origin of the receptors is a man aged 80 or over with acute or convalescent COVID-19.

The table lists this clone with many counts. The V and J genes are TRBV5-8 and TRBJ1-1; a possible D gene is TRBD1 (6 bases). Trimming removed 4 bases at V and 0 bases at J, with 13 bases between. The CDR3 covers 15 residues. The V gene's germline CDR1 is SGHTS and CDR2 YDEGEE. The CDR3 region has the DNA TGTGCCAGCAGCACGGGGACACTTATGAACACTGAAGCTTTCTTT. Translation: CASSTGTLMNTEAFF. Drawing the rest from reference TRBV5-8 and TRBJ1-1, the complete variable domain is EAGVTQSPTHLIKTRGQQATLRCSPISGHTSVYWYQQALGLGLQFLLWYDEGEERNRGNFPPRFSGRQFPNYSSELNVNALELEDSALYLCASSTGTLMNTEAFFGQGTRLTVV.

Many counts were recorded for this clone. The CDR3 reads CASSLALGGENEKLFF. The CDR3 region has the DNA TGTGCCAGCAGCTTAGCGCTTGGGGGGGAGAATGAAAAACTGTTTTTT. V usage is TRBV7-2 and J usage is TRBJ1-4, with D possibly TRBD1 on 5 matching bases. V was clipped by 0 bases and J by 5 bases, with 13 bases between them. CDR1 is SGHTA and CDR2 is FQGNSA in the germline V gene. The CDR3 totals 16 residues.

This chain joins TRBV10-1 and TRBJ2-2; D remains ambiguous. Germline loops: CDR1 WNHNN, CDR2 SYGVQD (reference sequence). Trimming stripped 4 bases from V and 1 base from J, with 10 bases between. The CDR3 spans 15 residues. CDR3 in amino acids: CASSGPRKNTGELFF. The CDR3 DNA sequence: TGCGCCAGCAGTGGGCCTAGAAAGAACACCGGGGAGCTGTTTTTT.

CDR3 protein: CASSEGLANTEAFF. The CDR3 DNA is TGTGCCAGCAGTGAGGGACTAGCGAACACTGAAGCTTTCTTT. The rearrangement uses TRBV2 and TRBJ1-1, with D perhaps TRBD1 (5 bases). Trimming pared 3 bases from V and 1 base from J, leaving 9 bases between. CDR3 length equals 14 residues. The V gene's germline CDR1 is SNHLY and CDR2 FYNNEI.

The chain couples TRBV12-3 or TRBV12-4 to TRBJ2-1; D is perhaps TRBD1 (6 bases). This CDR3 region has 12 residues. V lost 6 bases and J 6 bases, leaving 9 bases between the germline ends. The chain's CDR3 is CASRDRVNEQFF. Here the CDR3 DNA reads TGTGCCAGCAGGGACAGAGTCAATGAGCAGTTCTTC.

V is TRBV10-3 and J is TRBJ1-3, with 7 bases aligning to TRBD1. There are 13 residues in the CDR3. V was pared by 8 bases and J by 0 bases, with 1 base of the junction left unmatched. The V gene's germline CDR1 is ENHRY and CDR2 SYGVKD. The CDR3 protein is CAIGDSSGNTIYF. The CDR3 nucleotides read TGTGCCATCGGGGACAGCTCTGGAAACACCATATATTTT.

J is TRBJ1-1 and V is TRBV27; perhaps TRBD1 as D (5 bases). The CDR3 contains 14 residues. V lost 3 bases and J lost 3, with 11 bases in between. Germline CDR1 is MNHEY and CDR2 is SMNVEV (reference sequence). CDR3 sequence reads: CASSFQGSYTEAFF. DNA for the CDR3: TGTGCCAGCAGTTTCCAGGGCTCGTACACTGAAGCTTTCTTT.

J is TRBJ2-3 and V is TRBV9, with 10 bases lining up with TRBD2. Germline CDR1 reads SGDLS; CDR2 reads YYNGEE. The V segment lost 2 bases and the J segment 6 bases; nucleotides outside the gene matches: 3. CDR3 length: 14 residues. For the CDR3, the DNA is TGTGCCAGCAGCGTTTCTAGCGGGGGTGATACGCAGTATTTT. Translating it yields CASSVSSGGDTQYF.

This clone was seen a few times. This chain links TRBV7-9 with TRBJ1-4, with TRBD1 matching over 7 bases. With V trimmed by 5 bases and J by 0 bases, 0 bases remained unmatched. The CDR3 is 14 residues long. Germline lookup yields CDR1 SEHNR and CDR2 FQNEAQ (reference sequence). CDR3 coding DNA: TGTGCCAGCAGCCAGGGGGCAACTAATGAAAAACTGTTTTTT. Translating it yields CASSQGATNEKLFF.

This rearrangement joins TRBV3-1 (or the pseudogene TRBV3-2) to TRBJ2-2, with TRBD1 as a possible D gene (6 bases). The CDR3 totals 14 residues. CDR1 and CDR2 from the germline V gene are LGHDT and YNNKEL (reference sequence). V lost 4 bases, J lost 7 bases, and 13 bases lay in between. CDR3 loop: CASSLAAGVGELFF. CDR3 sequence (DNA): TGTGCCAGCAGCCTCGCGGCAGGGGTCGGGGAGCTGTTTTTT.